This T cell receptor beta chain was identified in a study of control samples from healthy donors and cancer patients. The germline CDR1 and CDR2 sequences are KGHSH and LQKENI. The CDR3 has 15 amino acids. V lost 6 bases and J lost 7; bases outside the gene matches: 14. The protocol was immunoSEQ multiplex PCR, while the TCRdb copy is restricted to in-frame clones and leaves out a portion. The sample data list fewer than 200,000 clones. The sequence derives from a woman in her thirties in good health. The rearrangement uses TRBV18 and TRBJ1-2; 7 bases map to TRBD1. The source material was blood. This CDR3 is CASSRPQGDKGGYTF. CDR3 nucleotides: TGTGCCAGCTCTCGACCTCAGGGGGATAAGGGTGGCTACACCTTC.